This is a list of T cell receptor beta chains from one sample in a study of vaccination and CD4 T cells after COVID-19. MiXCR, applied by TCRdb to the PCR reads, yields one record per CDR3 protein. The sample holds over 10,000 distinct CDR3 sequences, less than 70% seen once. For these TCRs, the target antigens are not known. The sample comprised CD4+ T cells from blood, cultured in vitro. These receptors originate from a human donor who had recovered from COVID-19. Each CDR3 is given with its conserved first and last residue. Each record gives: J gene, V gene, CDR3 protein.

TRBJ2-1 | TRBV19 | CASSIGRGSYNEQFF
TRBJ2-1 | TRBV7-9 | CASSSTSGKYNEQFF
TRBJ2-7 | TRBV5-1 | CASSLDSGPYEQYF
TRBJ2-4 | TRBV7-2 | CASSPKQGWENIQYF
TRBJ1-3 | TRBV15 | CATSRAWTGSPRSGNTIYF
TRBJ2-7 | TRBV20-1 | CSAPGGGTNEQYF
TRBJ1-1 | TRBV20-1 | CSASHRSGAFF
TRBJ2-5 | TRBV7-3 | CASSLQGGKETQYF
TRBJ2-2 | TRBV10-1 | CASSESIGGTGELFF
TRBJ2-5 | TRBV20-1 | CSARGTSGPQETQYF
TRBJ2-2 | TRBV11-3 | CASSLVSGGTSGELFF
TRBJ1-6 | TRBV10-3 | CAISEAPTVEPYNSPLHF
TRBJ2-7 | TRBV5-6 | CASSPGTSGRTKQYF
TRBJ1-1 | TRBV7-2 | CASRRQPNTEAFF
TRBJ1-3 | TRBV30 | CAWTHDRGNTIYF
TRBJ1-2 | TRBV7-9 | CASSFRQGGTNYGYTF
TRBJ2-1 | TRBV27 | CASSPRGYLGTRYNEQFF
TRBJ1-5 | TRBV6-2/TRBV6-3 | CASSYTWDRGRLDNQPQHF
TRBJ2-1 | TRBV20-1 | CSAPPWSSGSGNEQFF
TRBJ2-1 | TRBV11-3 | CASSRTGASYNEQFF
TRBJ1-1 | TRBV7-9 | CASSLTGEAFF
TRBJ1-5 | TRBV27 | CASALARQGDYQPQHF
TRBJ2-1 | TRBV11-2 | CASSFLTGRVNEQFF
TRBJ2-5 | TRBV7-9 | CASSLRTGSQETQYF
TRBJ1-2 | TRBV2 | CASSEGVGNYGYTF
TRBJ2-1 | TRBV15 | CATSSRGGAYNEQFF
TRBJ2-1 | TRBV10-3 | CAISASGRGDEQFF
TRBJ1-1 | TRBV20-1 | CLVRRGGMNTEAFF
TRBJ1-2 | TRBV10-3 | CAISESTGTGDGYTF
TRBJ2-1 | TRBV7-3 | CASSPHRDRGDNEQFF
TRBJ1-1 | TRBV20-1 | CSARPLNTEAFF
TRBJ2-7 | TRBV6-1 | CASRSTGHSYEQYF
TRBJ2-5 | TRBV2 | CASTPWARLAGGEETQYF
TRBJ2-7 | TRBV20-1 | CSARVGGDKRSEQYF
TRBJ1-1 | TRBV5-1 | CASSLQMGQGGAEAFF
TRBJ2-5 | TRBV11-3 | CASSLGPGEQETQYF
TRBJ2-6 | TRBV4-3 | CASSQDRAGTGANVLTF
TRBJ1-6 | TRBV2 | CASSEIQGIDSPLHF
TRBJ2-5 | TRBV20-1 | CSARAGVLQETQYF
TRBJ1-2 | TRBV4-1 | CASSQTGMVGGYTF
TRBJ2-7 | TRBV20-1 | CSARGGHSYEQYF
TRBJ2-1 | TRBV20-1 | CSARASGRDEQFF
TRBJ2-1 | TRBV21-1 | CASSIDKLAGAYNEQFF
TRBJ2-1 | TRBV5-4 | CASSPDTSGRAYEQFF
TRBJ2-7 | TRBV5-1 | CASSLTPGLAGVNEQYF
TRBJ1-1 | TRBV28 | CASSRQYGEAFF
TRBJ2-3 | TRBV20-1 | CSLAGLDTDTQYF
TRBJ2-7 | TRBV2 | CASGTSGRGQYF
TRBJ2-6 | TRBV10-3 | CAISERGQGMLDVLTF
TRBJ2-2 | TRBV27 | CASRTVTSGTGNTGELFF
TRBJ1-5 | TRBV27 | CASSPRDGPNQPQHF
TRBJ2-5 | TRBV7-2 | CASSLALSGGQETQYF
TRBJ1-5 | TRBV18 | CASSMDRNQPQHF
TRBJ1-1 | TRBV12-3/TRBV12-4 | CASRTGVSAFF
TRBJ2-5 | TRBV24-1 | CATSDQSSGAGETQYF
TRBJ1-5 | TRBV20-1 | CSARHGTGYQPQHF
TRBJ2-7 | TRBV7-8 | CASSSGGGYYEQYF
TRBJ1-6 | TRBV5-4 | CASSARDYNSPLHF
TRBJ1-1 | TRBV20-1 | CSARDWDSEAFF
TRBJ2-7 | TRBV6-1 | CASRESSYEQYF